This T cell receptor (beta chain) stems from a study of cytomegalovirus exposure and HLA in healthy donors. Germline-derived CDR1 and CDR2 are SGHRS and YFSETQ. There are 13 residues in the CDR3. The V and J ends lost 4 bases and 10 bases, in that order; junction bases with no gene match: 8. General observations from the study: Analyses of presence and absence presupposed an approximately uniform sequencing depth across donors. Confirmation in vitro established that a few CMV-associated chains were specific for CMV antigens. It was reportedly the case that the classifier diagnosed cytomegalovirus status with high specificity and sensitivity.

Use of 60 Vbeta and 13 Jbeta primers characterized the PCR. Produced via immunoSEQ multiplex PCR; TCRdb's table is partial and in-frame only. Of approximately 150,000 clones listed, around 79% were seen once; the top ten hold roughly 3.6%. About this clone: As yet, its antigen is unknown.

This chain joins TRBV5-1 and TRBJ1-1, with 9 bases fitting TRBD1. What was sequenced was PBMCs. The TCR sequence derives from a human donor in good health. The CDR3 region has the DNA TGCGCCAGCAGCGGGGACAGGGCTCGGTCAGCTTTCTTT. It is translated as CASSGDRARSAFF.